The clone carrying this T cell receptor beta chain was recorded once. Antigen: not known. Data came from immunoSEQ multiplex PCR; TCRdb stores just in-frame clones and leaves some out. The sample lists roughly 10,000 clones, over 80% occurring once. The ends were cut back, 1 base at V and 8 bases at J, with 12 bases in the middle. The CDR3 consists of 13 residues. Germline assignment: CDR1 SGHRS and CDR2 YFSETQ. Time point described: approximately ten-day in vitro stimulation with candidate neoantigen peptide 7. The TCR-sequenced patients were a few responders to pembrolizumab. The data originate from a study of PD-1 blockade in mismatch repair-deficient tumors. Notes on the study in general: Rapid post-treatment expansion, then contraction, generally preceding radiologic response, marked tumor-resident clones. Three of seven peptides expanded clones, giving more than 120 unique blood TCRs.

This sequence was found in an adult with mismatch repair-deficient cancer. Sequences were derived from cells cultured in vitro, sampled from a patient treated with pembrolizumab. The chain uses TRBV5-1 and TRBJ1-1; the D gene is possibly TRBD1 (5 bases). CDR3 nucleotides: TGCGCCAGCAGCTTGAAACAGGATAGGGAAGCTTTCTTT. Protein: CASSLKQDREAFF.